This T cell receptor (beta chain) was observed in a study of blood T cells in healthy people across ages. General study points: Older age went with lower TCR beta diversity per million T cells, in a roughly linear way.

Germline V gene lookup returns CDR1 SGHRS and CDR2 YFSETQ. CDR3 length: 15 residues. The V gene end was trimmed by 4 bases and the J gene end by 9 bases; junction bases not matched to a gene: 12. A second PCR, run for about 7 to 11 cycles, used a sample-barcoded 5' primer plus a J-beta primer mix. TCRdb reanalysed the 5' RACE reads using MiXCR and keeps one entry per CDR3 protein. Of 1.5 million to 2 million distinct CDR3 sequences in the sample, just under 50% were seen once. In its sample, this clonotype was seen a few times. The antigen remains unidentified. The sequenced material came from blood. The TCR sequence derives from a woman aged 40 to 55 in good health. The chain is built from TRBV5-1 and TRBJ2-1; 8 nucleotides agree with TRBD1. The CDR3 DNA reads as TGCGCCAGCAGCGCCGGACAGGGCCCTTTCCGTGAGCAGTTCTTC. Residues: CASSAGQGPFREQFF.